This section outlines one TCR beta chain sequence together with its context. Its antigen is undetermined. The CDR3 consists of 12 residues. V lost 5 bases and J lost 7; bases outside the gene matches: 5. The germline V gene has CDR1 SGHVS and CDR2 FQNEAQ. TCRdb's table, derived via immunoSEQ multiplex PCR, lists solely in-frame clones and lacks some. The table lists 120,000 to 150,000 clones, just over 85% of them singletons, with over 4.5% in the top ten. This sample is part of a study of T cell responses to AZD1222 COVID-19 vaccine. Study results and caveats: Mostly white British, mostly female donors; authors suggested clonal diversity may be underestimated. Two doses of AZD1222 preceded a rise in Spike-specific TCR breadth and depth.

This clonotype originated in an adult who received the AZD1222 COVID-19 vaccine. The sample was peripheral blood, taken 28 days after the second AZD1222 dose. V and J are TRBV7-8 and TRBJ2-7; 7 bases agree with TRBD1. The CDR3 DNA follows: TGTGCCAGCAGCCCACAGGGGCATGAGCAGTACTTC. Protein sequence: CASSPQGHEQYF. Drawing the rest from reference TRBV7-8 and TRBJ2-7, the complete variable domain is GAGVSQSPRYKVAKRGQDVALRCDPISGHVSLFWYQQALGQGPEFLTYFQNEAQLDKSGLPSDRFFAERPEGSVSTLKIQRTQQEDSAVYLCASSPQGHEQYFGPGTRLTVT.